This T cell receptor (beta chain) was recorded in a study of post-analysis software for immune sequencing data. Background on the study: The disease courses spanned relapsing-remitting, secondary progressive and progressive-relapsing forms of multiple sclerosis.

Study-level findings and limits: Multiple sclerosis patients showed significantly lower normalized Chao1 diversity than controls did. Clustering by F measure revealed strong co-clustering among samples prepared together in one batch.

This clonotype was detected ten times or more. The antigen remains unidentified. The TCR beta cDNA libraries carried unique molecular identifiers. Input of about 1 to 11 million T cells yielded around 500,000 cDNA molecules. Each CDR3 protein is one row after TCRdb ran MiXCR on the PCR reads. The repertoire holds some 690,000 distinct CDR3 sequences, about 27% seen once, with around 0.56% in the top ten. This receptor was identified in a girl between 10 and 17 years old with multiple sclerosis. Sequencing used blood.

The CDR3 loop reads CASSPGVSGANVLTF. The CDR3 DNA reads TGTGCCAGCAGTCCCGGGGTCTCTGGGGCCAACGTCCTGACTTTC. This rearrangement joins TRBV7-8 to TRBJ2-6; a weak D match, TRBD2 (5 bases). This CDR3 is built from 15 residues. The germline V and J ends were trimmed by 6 bases and 0 bases, with 9 bases remaining between them. CDR1 is SGHVS and CDR2 is FQNEAQ in the germline V gene.